This T cell receptor beta chain originates from a study of blood T cell repertoires in COVID-19. At the level of the study: Whether acute or convalescent, the COVID-19 samples came from the United States, Italy and Spain. From T cells, B-cell-depleted T cells, or PBMCs came the material, which was cDNA or gDNA.

Only in-frame clones appear in the TCRdb table, and some are missing; sequencing was by immunoSEQ multiplex PCR. The sample comprises around 69,000 clones, 89% of which are singletons, and around 4.9% rests with the top ten. This CDR3 spans 13 amino acids. V was pared by 6 bases and J by 5 bases, with 1 base of the junction left unmatched. The germline V gene encodes CDR1 SGHDN and CDR2 FVKESK. The sequencing sample was made of peripheral blood. The TCR originated in a woman aged 45-65 years with active COVID-19. The V gene is TRBV14, the J gene TRBJ2-1; 10 bases agree with TRBD1. The CDR3 nucleotides are TGTGCCAGCAGGGGACAGGGGCACAATGAGCAGTTCTTC. Amino acid sequence: CASRGQGHNEQFF.